One sample yielded the 22 T cell receptor beta chains listed below, sequenced in a study of cytomegalovirus exposure and HLA in healthy donors. Primers included in the PCR were 60 Vbeta and 13 Jbeta primers. Sequencing was performed with immunoSEQ multiplex PCR; in TCRdb, only in-frame clones are kept and a portion is missing. Of approximately 61,000 clones in the sample, roughly 68% were seen once. The sequencing sample was made of PBMCs. Receptors originate from a woman between 50 and 59 years old in good health and CMV-seronegative.

The V call is TRBV28, the J call TRBJ1-3, with a tentative D call TRBD1 (6 bases). Germline-derived CDR1 and CDR2 are MDHEN and SYDVKM. Trimming took 6 bases from V and 4 from J, leaving 13 bases between them. The CDR3 sequence is 14 residues long. The CDR3 loop reads CASRGQTLGNTIYF. CDR3 nucleotides: TGTGCCAGCAGAGGACAGACCCTCGGAAACACCATATATTTT.

The CDR3 nucleotides read TGTGCCAGCAGTTCCCCAGCAGGGCGAATGAACACTGAAGCTTTCTTT. This sequence encodes CASSSPAGRMNTEAFF. V usage is TRBV28 and J usage is TRBJ1-1; tentative D call: TRBD1 (5 bases). Germline CDR1 and CDR2: MDHEN and SYDVKM. The CDR3 length is 16 residues. V lost 4 bases and J 0 bases, leaving 15 bases between the germline ends. The variable domain in full, completed from reference TRBV28 and TRBJ1-1, reads DVKVTQSSRYLVKRTGEKVFLECVQDMDHENMFWYRQDPGLGLRLIYFSYDVKMKEKGDIPEGYSVSREKKERFSLILESASTNQTSMYLCASSSPAGRMNTEAFFGQGTRLTVV.

J is TRBJ1-2 and V is TRBV6-5, with D possibly matching TRBD1 (5 bases). The CDR3 contains 13 residues. Between the trimmed V and J ends, which lost 6 bases and 3 bases, there was a span of 11 bases. CDR1 and CDR2 from the germline V gene are MNHEY and SVGAGI. The CDR3 DNA follows: TGTGCCAGCAGGACTGACAGAGACTATGGCTACACCTTC. Its protein product is CASRTDRDYGYTF.

The genes are TRBV5-1 and TRBJ2-7; 8 bases match TRBD1. The trim removed 4 bases at V and 5 bases at J, leaving 11 bases unmatched. Per germline, CDR1 SGHRS and CDR2 YFSETQ. This CDR3 is built from 15 residues. Written as DNA, the CDR3 is TGCGCCAGCAGCAAAGGGGAGACAGGGGTCCACGAGCAGTACTTC. It specifies CASSKGETGVHEQYF.

CDR3 sequence (DNA): TGTGCCACCCAGACAGGGCCAACCTACGAGCAGTACTTC. This encodes CATQTGPTYEQYF. V and J are TRBV2 and TRBJ2-7; 7 nucleotides align to TRBD1. Germline CDR1 is SNHLY and CDR2 is FYNNEI. V trimming: 10 bases; J trimming: 2 bases; junction bases outside the gene matches: 8. CDR3 length: 13 amino acids.

The gene calls are TRBV13 and TRBJ1-5, with TRBD1 matching 9 bases. The J segment lost 6 bases and the V segment lost 5 bases, leaving 5 bases of the junction unmatched. Germline CDR1 PRHDT, CDR2 FYEKMQ (reference sequence). CDR3 length equals 14 residues. The CDR3 DNA reads TGTGCCAGCAGCCTGGGACAGGGAGGTCAGCCCCAGCATTTT. Amino acids: CASSLGQGGQPQHF. Drawing the rest from reference TRBV13 and TRBJ1-5, the complete variable domain is AAGVIQSPRHLIKEKRETATLKCYPIPRHDTVYWYQQGPGQDPQFLISFYEKMQSDKGSIPDRFSAQQFSDYHSELNMSSLELGDSALYFCASSLGQGGQPQHFGDGTRLSIL.

This chain uses TRBV7-9 with TRBJ1-3, with D unclear. The V end was cut by 2 bases, the J end by 0 bases, with 17 bases between. The CDR3 is made up of 18 amino acids. Germline V gene sequence: CDR1 SEHNR, CDR2 FQNEAQ (reference sequence). The CDR3 nucleotides read TGTGCCAGCAGCTTAATAATGGCAGGCCCAAGCTCTGGAAACACCATATATTTT. Protein sequence: CASSLIMAGPSSGNTIYF.

This clone has a handful of counts. The rearrangement links TRBV7-3 to TRBJ2-3; D possibly corresponds to TRBD1 (6 bases). The V end was cut by 2 bases, the J end by 2 bases, with 8 bases between. CDR3 length: 14 residues. CDR1 is SGHTA and CDR2 is FQGTGA in the germline V gene. The CDR3 DNA is TGTGCCAGCAGCTTAGACAGGTACACAGATACGCAGTATTTT. Its protein is CASSLDRYTDTQYF.

This clone was detected only once. The CDR3 DNA sequence: TGTGCCAGCAGTTTGGCGGGAGCGAACACCGGGGAGCTGTTTTTT. This encodes CASSLAGANTGELFF. This rearrangement joins TRBV27 to TRBJ2-2; 7 bases agree with TRBD2. CDR1 is MNHEY, CDR2 SMNVEV, per germline (reference sequence). The length of the CDR3 is 15 residues. V was pared by 3 bases and J by 0 bases, with 1 base of the junction left unmatched.

This rearrangement joins TRBV15 to TRBJ2-1; TRBD2 matches 14 bases. Germline V gene data show CDR1 as LNHNV and CDR2 as YYDKDF (reference sequence). V gave up 1 base and J gave up 0 bases; unmatched junction bases: 8. There are 20 residues in the CDR3. In DNA form, the CDR3 reads TGTGCCACCAGCAGAGTACGACTAGCGGGAGGGTACAGCTCCTACAATGAGCAGTTCTTC. Its protein product is CATSRVRLAGGYSSYNEQFF. Using reference TRBV15 and TRBJ2-1 for the parts outside the CDR3, the full variable domain is DAMVIQNPRYQVTQFGKPVTLSCSQTLNHNVMYWYQQKSSQAPKLLFHYYDKDFNNEADTPDNFQSRRPNTSFCFLDIRSPGLGDTAMYLCATSRVRLAGGYSSYNEQFFGPGTRLTVL.

The chain employs TRBV7-9 and TRBJ1-4; TRBD1 might be the D (5 bases). The ends were cut back, 5 bases at V and 3 bases at J, with 13 bases in the middle. The germline V gene encodes CDR1 SEHNR and CDR2 FQNEAQ (reference sequence). There are 15 residues in the CDR3. This CDR3 is CASSPLLGPNEKLFF. DNA for the CDR3: TGTGCCAGCAGCCCATTGCTGGGGCCTAATGAAAAACTGTTTTTT.

V usage is TRBV9 and J usage is TRBJ1-1; 10 positions match TRBD1. In germline, CDR1 is SGDLS, CDR2 YYNGEE. V dropped 0 bases and J dropped 1; count of bases not matched to a gene: 3. The CDR3 has 16 residues. CDR3 DNA: TGTGCCAGCAGCGTAGGGGGACAGGGGCGGAACACTGAAGCTTTCTTT. Amino acid sequence: CASSVGGQGRNTEAFF.

This chain links TRBV4-1 with TRBJ2-1, with TRBD2 matching over 8 bases. V shed 6 bases and J 1 base; nucleotides not matched to a gene: 8. CDR3 length: 16 amino acids. Looked up from germline, CDR1 is MGHRA and CDR2 is YSYEKL. CDR3 region: CASRQAGGISYNEQFF. The DNA for the CDR3 is TGCGCCAGCAGACAGGCGGGAGGAATTTCCTACAATGAGCAGTTCTTC.

The chain links TRBV2 to TRBJ2-1; D uncertain. Trimming shortened V by 9 bases and J by 6 bases, and 9 bases separated the two germline ends. The CDR3 covers 11 residues. Germline-derived CDR1 and CDR2 are SNHLY and FYNNEI. In nucleotides, the CDR3 is TGTGCCAGATTACGCGGCAATGAGCAGTTCTTC. It yields the protein CARLRGNEQFF. Variable domain in full (rest from reference TRBV2 and TRBJ2-1): EPEVTQTPSHQVTQMGQEVILRCVPISNHLYFYWYRQILGQKVEFLVSFYNNEISEKSEIFDDQFSVERPDGSNFTLKIRSTKLEDSAMYFCARLRGNEQFFGPGTRLTVL.

The J gene is TRBJ2-6, the V gene TRBV7-2, with a weak D call TRBD2 (5 bases). The CDR3 is made up of 15 amino acids. Trimming stripped 5 bases from V and 1 base from J, with 9 bases between. In germline, CDR1 is SGHTA, CDR2 FQGNSA. The CDR3 DNA is TGTGCCAGCAGCCCGCGGGCGTCTGGGGCCAACGTCCTGACTTTC. Protein sequence: CASSPRASGANVLTF.

The chain recombines TRBV7-2 with TRBJ1-2; 11 bases are a match to TRBD1. Trimming cost V 1 base and J 3 bases; bases outside gene matches: 4. The germline V gene has CDR1 SGHTA and CDR2 FQGNSA. CDR3 length: 16 residues. CDR3 in amino acids: CASSLERTGGDYGYTF. CDR3 bases: TGTGCCAGCAGCTTAGAACGGACAGGGGGCGACTATGGCTACACCTTC.

The genes are TRBV9 and TRBJ2-5; possibly TRBD1 for D (5 bases). Germline V gene lookup returns CDR1 SGDLS and CDR2 YYNGEE. V lost 2 bases and J lost 2, with 13 bases in between. This CDR3 is built from 15 residues. The CDR3 protein is CASSVLRDFQETQYF. The CDR3, as DNA: TGTGCCAGCAGCGTCCTCAGGGATTTTCAAGAGACCCAGTACTTC.

This clone was observed a handful of times. The CDR3 loop is CASSQGGLSGEAFF. DNA for the CDR3: TGCGCCAGCAGCCAAGGGGGCCTGTCCGGTGAAGCTTTCTTT. The rearrangement joins TRBV4-3 to TRBJ1-1, with a weak D call TRBD1 (5 bases). The length of the CDR3 is 14 residues. The V end was cut by 1 base, the J end by 7 bases, with 13 bases between. CDR1 is LGHNA and CDR2 is YSLEER in the germline V gene.

This clone occurred once. The rearrangement links TRBV2 to TRBJ1-1, with 7 bases fitting TRBD1. Per the germline V gene, CDR1 is SNHLY and CDR2 is FYNNEI. CDR3 size: 15 residues. J lost 0 bases, V lost 5 bases, and 6 bases had no gene match. The CDR3 reads CASSRGQSMNTEAFF. The CDR3, as DNA: TGTGCCAGCAGTAGGGGACAGAGCATGAACACTGAAGCTTTCTTT.

The J gene is TRBJ2-5, the V gene TRBV5-8, with TRBD1 matching 8 bases. The CDR3 sequence is 16 residues long. V was clipped by 4 bases and J by 4 bases; unmatched bases: 12. CDR1 is SGHTS, CDR2 YDEGEE, per germline. The CDR3 DNA follows: TGTGCCAGCAGCAGTGGACAGGGAACACAACTAGAGACCCAGTACTTC. Its protein is CASSSGQGTQLETQYF.

The V and J genes are TRBV2 and TRBJ1-1, with D tentatively TRBD1 (6 bases). The CDR3 is 13 residues long. Germline V gene data show CDR1 as SNHLY and CDR2 as FYNNEI. V lost 10 bases and J 0 bases, leaving 12 bases between the germline ends. The CDR3 here is CATRTEVNTEAFF. DNA for the CDR3: TGTGCCACCAGGACAGAGGTGAACACTGAAGCTTTCTTT.

The chain employs TRBV2 and TRBJ2-3, with D unclear. The CDR3 sequence is 11 residues long. From germline, CDR1 is SNHLY and CDR2 FYNNEI. The ends were cut back, 8 bases at V and 4 bases at J, with 7 bases in the middle. CDR3 region: CASSMPDTQYF. The CDR3 DNA is TGTGCCAGCTCTATGCCAGATACGCAGTATTTT.